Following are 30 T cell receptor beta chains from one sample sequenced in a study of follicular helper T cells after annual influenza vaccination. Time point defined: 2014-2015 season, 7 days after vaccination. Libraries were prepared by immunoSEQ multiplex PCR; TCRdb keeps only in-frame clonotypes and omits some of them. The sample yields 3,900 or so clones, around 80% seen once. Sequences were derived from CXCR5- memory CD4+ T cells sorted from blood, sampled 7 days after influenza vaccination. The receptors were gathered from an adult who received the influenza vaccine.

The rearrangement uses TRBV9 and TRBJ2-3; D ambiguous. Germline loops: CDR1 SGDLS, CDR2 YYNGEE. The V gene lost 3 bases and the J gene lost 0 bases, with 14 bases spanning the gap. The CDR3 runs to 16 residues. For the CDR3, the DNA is TGTGCCAGCAGCGCCCTTGGGTCCGCTAGCACAGATACGCAGTATTTT. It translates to CASSALGSASTDTQYF.

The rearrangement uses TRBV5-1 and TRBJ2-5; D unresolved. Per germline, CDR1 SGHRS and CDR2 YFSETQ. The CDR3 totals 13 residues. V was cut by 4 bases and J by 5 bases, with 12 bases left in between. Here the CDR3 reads CASSHDPGETQYF. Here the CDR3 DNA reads TGCGCCAGCAGCCATGACCCCGGGGAGACCCAGTACTTC.

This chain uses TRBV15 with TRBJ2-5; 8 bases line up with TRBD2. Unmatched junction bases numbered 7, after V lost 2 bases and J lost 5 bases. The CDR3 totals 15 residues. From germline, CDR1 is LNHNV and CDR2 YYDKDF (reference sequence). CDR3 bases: TGTGCCACCAGCAGATCCGGGGGGGCCCGGGAGACCCAGTACTTC. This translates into CATSRSGGARETQYF.

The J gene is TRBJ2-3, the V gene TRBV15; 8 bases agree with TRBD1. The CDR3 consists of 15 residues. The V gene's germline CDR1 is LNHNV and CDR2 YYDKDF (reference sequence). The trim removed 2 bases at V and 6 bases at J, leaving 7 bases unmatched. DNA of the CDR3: TGTGCCACCAGCAGACGACAGGGGTTCCCGGATACGCAGTATTTT. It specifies CATSRRQGFPDTQYF.

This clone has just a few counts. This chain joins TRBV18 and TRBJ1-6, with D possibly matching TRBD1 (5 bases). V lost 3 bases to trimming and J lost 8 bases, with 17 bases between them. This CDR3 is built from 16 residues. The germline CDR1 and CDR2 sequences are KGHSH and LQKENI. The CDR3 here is CASSPAGVGFDSPLHF. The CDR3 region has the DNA TGTGCCAGCTCACCGGCGGGGGTTGGATTCGATTCACCCCTCCACTTT.

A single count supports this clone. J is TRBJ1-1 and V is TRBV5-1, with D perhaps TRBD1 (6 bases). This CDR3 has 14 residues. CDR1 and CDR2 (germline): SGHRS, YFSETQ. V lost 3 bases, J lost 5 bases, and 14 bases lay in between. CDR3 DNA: TGCGCCAGCAGCTCGGCAGGGGCAGGGACTGAAGCTTTCTTT. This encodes CASSSAGAGTEAFF.

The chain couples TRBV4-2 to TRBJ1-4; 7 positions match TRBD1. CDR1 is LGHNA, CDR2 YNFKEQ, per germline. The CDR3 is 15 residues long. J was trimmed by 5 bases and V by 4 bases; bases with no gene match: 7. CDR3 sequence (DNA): TGTGCCAGCAGCCCCAGGGACAGAAAAAATGAAAAACTGTTTTTT. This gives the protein CASSPRDRKNEKLFF.

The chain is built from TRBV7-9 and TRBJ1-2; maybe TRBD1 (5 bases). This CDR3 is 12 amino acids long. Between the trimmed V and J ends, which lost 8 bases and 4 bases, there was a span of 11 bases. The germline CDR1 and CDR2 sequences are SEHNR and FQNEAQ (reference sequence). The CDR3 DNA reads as TGTGCCAGCGGGGACCAGGGCTATGGCTACACCTTC. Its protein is CASGDQGYGYTF.

CDR3 region: CASSPRPGRFTEAFF. Written as DNA, the CDR3 is TGTGCCAGCAGCCCCAGACCGGGGAGGTTCACTGAAGCTTTCTTT. The chain recombines TRBV28 with TRBJ1-1; D gene unclear. The germline CDR1 and CDR2 sequences are MDHEN and SYDVKM. The V end was cut by 6 bases, the J end by 4 bases, with 18 bases between. This CDR3 has 15 amino acids.

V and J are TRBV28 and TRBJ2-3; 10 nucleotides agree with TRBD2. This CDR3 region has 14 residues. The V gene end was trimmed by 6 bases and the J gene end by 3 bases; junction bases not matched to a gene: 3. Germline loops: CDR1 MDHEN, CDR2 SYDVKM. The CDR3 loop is CASRRAGGTDTQYF. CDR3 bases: TGTGCCAGCAGAAGAGCGGGGGGGACAGATACGCAGTATTTT.

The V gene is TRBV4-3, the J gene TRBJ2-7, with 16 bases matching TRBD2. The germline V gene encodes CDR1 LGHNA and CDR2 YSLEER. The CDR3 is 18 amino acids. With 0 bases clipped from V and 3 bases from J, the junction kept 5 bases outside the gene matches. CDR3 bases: TGCGCCAGCAGCCAAGATGGGACTAGCGGGGGGGCGGGCTACGAGCAGTACTTC. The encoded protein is CASSQDGTSGGAGYEQYF.

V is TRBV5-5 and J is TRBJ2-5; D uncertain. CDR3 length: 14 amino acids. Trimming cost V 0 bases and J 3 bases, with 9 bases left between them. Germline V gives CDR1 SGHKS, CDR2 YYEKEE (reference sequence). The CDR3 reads CASSLVTGKETQYF. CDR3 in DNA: TGTGCCAGCAGCTTGGTCACTGGAAAAGAGACCCAGTACTTC.

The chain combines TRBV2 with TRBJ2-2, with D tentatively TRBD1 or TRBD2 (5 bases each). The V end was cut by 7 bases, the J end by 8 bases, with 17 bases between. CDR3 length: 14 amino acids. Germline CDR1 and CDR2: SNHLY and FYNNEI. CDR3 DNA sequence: TGTGCCAGCATGAGGGACGAGACCTTAGGGGAGCTGTTTTTT. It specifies CASMRDETLGELFF.

The CDR3, as DNA: TGCGCCAGCAGCTTGCAAGTACAAGAGACCCAGTACTTC. It translates to CASSLQVQETQYF. The genes are TRBV5-1 and TRBJ2-5; D remains ambiguous. In germline, CDR1 is SGHRS, CDR2 YFSETQ. The CDR3 spans 13 residues. Deletions cut 1 base from V and 2 bases from J, with 6 bases between.

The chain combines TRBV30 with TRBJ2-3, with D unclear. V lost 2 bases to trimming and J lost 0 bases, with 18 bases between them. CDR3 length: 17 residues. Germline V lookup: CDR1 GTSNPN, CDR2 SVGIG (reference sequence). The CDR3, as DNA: TGTGCCTGGAGTTCCCGCGGTGCCCACGGGAGCACAGATACGCAGTATTTT. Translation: CAWSSRGAHGSTDTQYF.

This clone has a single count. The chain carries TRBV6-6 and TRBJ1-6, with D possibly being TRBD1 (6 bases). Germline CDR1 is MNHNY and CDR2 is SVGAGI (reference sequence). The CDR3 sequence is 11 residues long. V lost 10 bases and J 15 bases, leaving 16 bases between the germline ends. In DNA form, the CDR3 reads TGTGCCACCTACAGGGATTGGCTCCTCCACTTT. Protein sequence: CATYRDWLLHF.

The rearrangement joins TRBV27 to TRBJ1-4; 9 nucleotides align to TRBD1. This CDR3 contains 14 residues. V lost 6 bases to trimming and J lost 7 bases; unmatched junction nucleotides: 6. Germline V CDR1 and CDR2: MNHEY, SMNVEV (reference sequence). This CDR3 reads CASRPTGGIEKLFF. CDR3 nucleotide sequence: TGTGCCAGCAGGCCCACAGGGGGCATTGAAAAACTGTTTTTT.

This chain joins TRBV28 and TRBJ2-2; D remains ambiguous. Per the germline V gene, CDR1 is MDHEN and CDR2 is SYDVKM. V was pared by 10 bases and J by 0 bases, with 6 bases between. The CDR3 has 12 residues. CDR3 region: CAIRPNTGELFF. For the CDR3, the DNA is TGTGCCATACGCCCGAACACCGGGGAGCTGTTTTTT.

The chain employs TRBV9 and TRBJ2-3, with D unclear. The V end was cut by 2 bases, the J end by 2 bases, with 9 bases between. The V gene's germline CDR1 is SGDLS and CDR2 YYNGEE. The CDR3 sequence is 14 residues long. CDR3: CASSVRSFTDTQYF. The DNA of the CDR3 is TGTGCCAGCAGCGTGAGAAGCTTCACAGATACGCAGTATTTT.

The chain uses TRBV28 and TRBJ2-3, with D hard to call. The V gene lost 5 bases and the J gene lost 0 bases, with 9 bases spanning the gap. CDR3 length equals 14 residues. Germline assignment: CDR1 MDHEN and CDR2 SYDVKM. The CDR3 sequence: CASSLPTSTDTQYF. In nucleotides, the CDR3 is TGTGCCAGCAGTCTCCCTACTAGCACAGATACGCAGTATTTT. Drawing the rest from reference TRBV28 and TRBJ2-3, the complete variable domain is DVKVTQSSRYLVKRTGEKVFLECVQDMDHENMFWYRQDPGLGLRLIYFSYDVKMKEKGDIPEGYSVSREKKERFSLILESASTNQTSMYLCASSLPTSTDTQYFGPGTRLTVL.

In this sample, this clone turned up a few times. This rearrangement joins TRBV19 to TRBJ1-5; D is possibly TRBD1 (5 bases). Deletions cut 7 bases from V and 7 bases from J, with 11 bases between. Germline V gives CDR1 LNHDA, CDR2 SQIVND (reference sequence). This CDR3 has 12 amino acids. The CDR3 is CASKEGRQPQHF. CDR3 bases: TGTGCCAGTAAGGAGGGGCGGCAGCCCCAGCATTTT.

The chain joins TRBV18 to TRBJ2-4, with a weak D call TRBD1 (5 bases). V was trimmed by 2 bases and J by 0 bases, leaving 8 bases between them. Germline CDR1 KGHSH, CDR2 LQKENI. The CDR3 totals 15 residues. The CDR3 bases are TGTGCCAGCTCACCAGTCCAGGGAGCCAAAAACATTCAGTACTTC. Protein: CASSPVQGAKNIQYF.

CDR3 in amino acids: CATRDRRFNQPQHF. The DNA of the CDR3 is TGTGCCACCCGGGACAGGAGATTCAATCAGCCCCAGCATTTT. The rearrangement joins TRBV28 to TRBJ1-5; TRBD1 matches at 8 bases. Germline V gene lookup returns CDR1 MDHEN and CDR2 SYDVKM. J gave up 3 bases and V 10 bases, and 8 bases lay outside the gene matches. The CDR3 sequence is 14 residues long. Together with reference TRBV28 and TRBJ1-5, the CDR3 gives the full variable domain: DVKVTQSSRYLVKRTGEKVFLECVQDMDHENMFWYRQDPGLGLRLIYFSYDVKMKEKGDIPEGYSVSREKKERFSLILESASTNQTSMYLCATRDRRFNQPQHFGDGTRLSIL.

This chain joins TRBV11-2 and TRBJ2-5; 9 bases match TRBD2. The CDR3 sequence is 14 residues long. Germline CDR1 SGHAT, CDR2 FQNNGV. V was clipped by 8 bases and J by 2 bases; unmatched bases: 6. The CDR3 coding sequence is TGTGCCAGCGGACGAGCGGGAGGACAAGAGACCCAGTACTTC. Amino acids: CASGRAGGQETQYF. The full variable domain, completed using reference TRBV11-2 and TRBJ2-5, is EAGVAQSPRYKIIEKRQSVAFWCNPISGHATLYWYQQILGQGPKLLIQFQNNGVVDDSQLPKDRFSAERLKGVDSTLKIQPAKLEDSAVYLCASGRAGGQETQYFGPGTRLLVL.

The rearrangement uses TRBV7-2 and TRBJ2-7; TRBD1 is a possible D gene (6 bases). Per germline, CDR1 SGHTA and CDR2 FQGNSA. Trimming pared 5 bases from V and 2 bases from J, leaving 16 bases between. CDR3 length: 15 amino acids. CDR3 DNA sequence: TGTGCCAGCAGCCAGGTGGGGGACACAGCCTACGAGCAGTACTTC. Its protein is CASSQVGDTAYEQYF.

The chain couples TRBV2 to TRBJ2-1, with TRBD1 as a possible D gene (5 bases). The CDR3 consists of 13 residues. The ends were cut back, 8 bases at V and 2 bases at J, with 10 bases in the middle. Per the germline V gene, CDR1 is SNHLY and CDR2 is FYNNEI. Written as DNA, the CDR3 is TGTGCCAGCGCAGGGCTTGCCTACAATGAGCAGTTCTTC. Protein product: CASAGLAYNEQFF.

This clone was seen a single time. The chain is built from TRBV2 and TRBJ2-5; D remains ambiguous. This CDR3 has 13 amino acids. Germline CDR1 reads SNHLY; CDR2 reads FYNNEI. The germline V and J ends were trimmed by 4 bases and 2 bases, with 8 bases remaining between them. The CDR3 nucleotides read TGTGCCAGCAGTGGGTTCTGGCAAGAGACCCAGTACTTC. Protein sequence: CASSGFWQETQYF.

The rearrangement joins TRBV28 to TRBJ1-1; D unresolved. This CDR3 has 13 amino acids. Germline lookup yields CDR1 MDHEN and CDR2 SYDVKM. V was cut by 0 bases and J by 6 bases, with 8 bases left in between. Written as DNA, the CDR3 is TGTGCCAGCAGTTTATGGACGGTCTCTGAAGCTTTCTTT. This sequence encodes CASSLWTVSEAFF.

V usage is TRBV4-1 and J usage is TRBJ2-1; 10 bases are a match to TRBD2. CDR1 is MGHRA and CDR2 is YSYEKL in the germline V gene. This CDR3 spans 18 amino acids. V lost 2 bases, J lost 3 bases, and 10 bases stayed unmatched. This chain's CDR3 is CASSQHIVVAGGYNEQFF. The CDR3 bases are TGCGCCAGCAGCCAACATATAGTAGTAGCGGGGGGCTACAATGAGCAGTTCTTC.

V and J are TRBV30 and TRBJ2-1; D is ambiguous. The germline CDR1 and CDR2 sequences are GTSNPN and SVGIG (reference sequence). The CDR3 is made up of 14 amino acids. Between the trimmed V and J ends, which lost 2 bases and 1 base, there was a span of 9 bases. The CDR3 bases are TGTGCCTGGAGTATTGGCGGTTCCTACAATGAGCAGTTCTTC. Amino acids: CAWSIGGSYNEQFF. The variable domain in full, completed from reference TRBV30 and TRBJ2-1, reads SQTIHQWPATLVQPVGSPLSLECTVEGTSNPNLYWYRQAAGRGLQLLFYSVGIGQISSEVPQNLSASRPQDRQFILSSKKLLLSDSGFYLCAWSIGGSYNEQFFGPGTRLTVL.